This TCR beta chain came from a study of T-cell memory formation after mild COVID-19. The CDR3 is 17 amino acids. V gave up 4 bases and J gave up 8 bases; unmatched junction bases: 16. Amplification by 5'RACE using constant-segment primers produced TCR alpha and TCR beta cDNA libraries that carried sample barcodes and UMIs. One entry per CDR3 protein results from TCRdb running MiXCR on the 5' RACE reads. The sample includes about 400,000 distinct CDR3 sequences, 24% of them seen just once. This clonotype has just a few counts. Its antigen is undetermined. Regarding the study as a whole: Prior to infection, memory already included some responding clones, suggesting cross-reactive memory joined.

This clonotype originated in an adult woman who had mild COVID-19 (a few samples of this study predate the infection). Cell type and time point are not known. Material for sequencing was PBMCs or a T cell subset sorted from them (not recorded which). V is TRBV12-3 or TRBV12-4 and J is TRBJ1-3, with 8 bases matching TRBD1. CDR3 DNA: TGTGCCAGCAGTTCCTTGCCCCGGACAGGGATTCGGCACACCATATATTTT. Translated: CASSSLPRTGIRHTIYF.